The 29 T cell receptor beta chains given below trace back to one sample, sequenced in a study of T cells after yellow fever vaccination. Using its own MiXCR run on the 5' RACE reads, TCRdb lists one record per CDR3 protein. This repertoire shows under 550,000 distinct CDR3 sequences, just over 20% found once; its top ten account for about a sixth. The input for sequencing was PBMCs, taken 21 days after the first yellow fever vaccination. The receptors originated from a man aged 18 to 35 who received the YFV17D yellow fever vaccine.

The J gene is TRBJ1-2, the V gene TRBV20-1; unclear D gene. There are 11 residues in the CDR3. Germline V gene lookup returns CDR1 DFQATT and CDR2 SNEGSKA (reference sequence). Deletions cut 4 bases from V and 2 bases from J, with 5 bases between. CDR3 region: CSANFNYGYTF. The CDR3 nucleotides are TGCAGTGCTAACTTCAACTATGGCTACACCTTC.

The table lists this clonotype with many counts. The chain employs TRBV7-2 and TRBJ2-5, with 10 bases that match TRBD2. J gave up 4 bases and V 6 bases, and 8 bases lay outside the gene matches. The CDR3 runs 15 residues. CDR1 SGHTA and CDR2 FQGNSA come from the germline V gene. The CDR3 loop reads CASSFSGGQGETQYF. CDR3 nucleotides: TGTGCCAGCAGTTTTAGCGGGGGGCAGGGAGAGACCCAGTACTTC.

The chain links TRBV6-2 or TRBV6-3 to TRBJ1-5, with D possibly matching TRBD1 (6 bases). CDR3 length equals 13 residues. V was pared by 6 bases and J by 5 bases, with 11 bases between. The germline V gene encodes CDR1 MNHEY and CDR2 SVGEGT. In DNA form, the CDR3 reads TGTGCCAGCAGAACACAGGGCTATCAGCCCCAGCATTTT. Amino acids: CASRTQGYQPQHF.

The gene calls are TRBV18 and TRBJ2-3, with D perhaps matching TRBD1 (5 bases). The V gene lost 10 bases and the J gene lost 0 bases, with 20 bases spanning the gap. This CDR3 is 16 amino acids long. Germline V gene sequence: CDR1 KGHSH, CDR2 LQKENI. The CDR3 DNA reads TGTGCCACTCAAGACAGCCTCTTTGCTAGCACAGATACGCAGTATTTT. Translated: CATQDSLFASTDTQYF.

The chain links TRBV5-1 to TRBJ2-3, with D possibly matching TRBD1 (6 bases). The CDR3 length is 18 residues. V gave up 0 bases and J gave up 3 bases, with 20 bases separating them. The V gene's germline CDR1 is SGHRS and CDR2 YFSETQ. This CDR3 is CASSLAPGQFHRTDTQYF. The DNA of the CDR3 is TGCGCCAGCAGCTTGGCCCCCGGACAGTTCCACAGGACAGATACGCAGTATTTT.

This clonotype was seen a few times. In DNA form, the CDR3 reads TGTGCCAGCAGCCCCCGGATGGGGTGGACAGGGAAAAAAGAGACCCAGTACTTC. Its translation: CASSPRMGWTGKKETQYF. This chain connects TRBV4-2 to TRBJ2-5; TRBD1 matches 8 bases. V lost 4 bases to trimming and J lost 3 bases; unmatched junction nucleotides: 16. From germline, CDR1 is LGHNA and CDR2 YNFKEQ. The CDR3 is 18 residues long.

For this clonotype: Mismatch with germline at one junction end may stem from a read error. V usage is TRBV7-2 and J usage is TRBJ1-4; D possibly corresponds to TRBD1 (5 bases). Germline loops: CDR1 SGHTA, CDR2 FQGNSA. The CDR3 extends over 15 amino acids. CDR3 sequence: CASSSRQTLNEKLFF. DNA of the CDR3: TGCGCCAGCAGCTCCCGACAGACATTAAATGAAAAACTGTTTTTT.

The chain uses TRBV7-9 and TRBJ1-4; D uncertain. Trimming shortened V by 4 bases and J by 6 bases, and 15 bases separated the two germline ends. CDR1 SEHNR and CDR2 FQNEAQ come from the germline V gene (reference sequence). The CDR3 is 15 amino acids. CDR3 nucleotide sequence: TGTGCCAGCAGCTCTGGACGGGAGGGTCATGAAAAACTGTTTTTT. Translating it yields CASSSGREGHEKLFF.

In this sample, this clonotype turned up a few times. The chain recombines TRBV12-3 or TRBV12-4 with TRBJ2-3; 7 bases fit TRBD1. The J segment lost 3 bases and the V segment lost 3 bases, leaving 6 bases of the junction unmatched. The CDR3 spans 15 residues. For the CDR3, the DNA is TGTGCCAGCAGTTTCGATGGCAGGGGGACAGATACGCAGTATTTT. Protein product: CASSFDGRGTDTQYF.

This clonotype turned up a few times. CDR3 DNA sequence: TGTGCCAGCAGTTACTCGGGGACGGAGCAGTTCTTC. It translates to CASSYSGTEQFF. The chain employs TRBV6-2 or TRBV6-3 and TRBJ2-1; D is possibly TRBD1 or TRBD2 (5 bases each). V gave up 0 bases and J gave up 10 bases, with 7 bases separating them. Germline values: CDR1 MNHEY, CDR2 SVGEGT. The CDR3 extends over 12 amino acids.

The chain carries TRBV12-3 or TRBV12-4 and TRBJ1-5; D is undetermined. V was cut by 5 bases and J by 9 bases, with 17 bases left in between. There are 14 residues in the CDR3. The CDR3 reads CASSAGRAFWPQHF. As DNA, the CDR3 is TGTGCCAGCAGTGCCGGACGGGCGTTTTGGCCCCAGCATTTT.

This clonotype was detected a few times. The chain uses TRBV4-3 and TRBJ2-3; 10 bases align to TRBD2. CDR3 length equals 17 residues. Germline V gives CDR1 LGHNA, CDR2 YSLEER. The trim removed 1 base at V and 3 bases at J, leaving 7 bases unmatched. The CDR3 DNA follows: TGCGCCAGCAGCCAAGGTCCCGGACTAGCGGTGACAGATACGCAGTATTTT. As protein: CASSQGPGLAVTDTQYF.

J is TRBJ2-5 and V is TRBV7-2, with D unresolved. Trimming removed 4 bases at V and 5 bases at J, with 14 bases between. This CDR3 spans 14 amino acids. Germline V gene data show CDR1 as SGHTA and CDR2 as FQGNSA. CDR3 residues: CASSSGVPYETQYF. CDR3 coding DNA: TGTGCCAGCAGCTCCGGTGTCCCCTACGAGACCCAGTACTTC. The complete variable domain, with remaining parts taken from reference TRBV7-2 and TRBJ2-5, reads GAGVSQSPSNKVTEKGKDVELRCDPISGHTALYWYRQSLGQGLEFLIYFQGNSAPDKSGLPSDRFSAERTGGSVSTLTIQRTQQEDSAVYLCASSSGVPYETQYFGPGTRLLVL.

The table lists this clonotype with a few counts. The gene calls are TRBV10-3 and TRBJ2-3; 8 bases align to TRBD2. V shed 6 bases, J shed 3 bases, and the junction held 5 bases outside the gene matches. Germline CDR1 ENHRY, CDR2 SYGVKD. The CDR3 totals 14 residues. CDR3 bases: TGTGCCATCAGCGGGGGGGCATCAACAGATACGCAGTATTTT. This sequence encodes CAISGGASTDTQYF.

V gene TRBV29-1 combines with J gene TRBJ2-3; D not certain. The germline V and J ends were trimmed by 1 base and 0 bases, with 14 bases remaining between them. The CDR3 runs to 16 residues. Germline V gene lookup returns CDR1 SQVTM and CDR2 ANQGSEA. The CDR3 region is CSVEGKDEFSTDTQYF. CDR3 nucleotides: TGCAGCGTTGAAGGGAAGGATGAGTTTAGCACAGATACGCAGTATTTT.

This rearrangement joins TRBV28 to TRBJ2-3, with TRBD1 as a possible D gene (7 bases). CDR1 is MDHEN, CDR2 SYDVKM, per germline. With 3 bases removed from V and 7 bases from J, the gap between germline ends came to 17 bases. The CDR3 runs to 15 residues. The chain's CDR3 is CASSLESGGPYTQYF. For the CDR3, the DNA is TGTGCCAGCAGTTTGGAGTCAGGGGGGCCCTATACGCAGTATTTT.

This clonotype was seen a few times. The chain joins TRBV4-1 to TRBJ2-3; no clear D. Germline CDR1 MGHRA, CDR2 YSYEKL. Trimming removed 0 bases from V and 0 bases from J, with 13 bases in between. CDR3 length: 17 residues. CDR3 sequence (DNA): TGCGCCAGCAGCCAAGAGGGGATACGACTTAGCACAGATACGCAGTATTTT. Protein sequence: CASSQEGIRLSTDTQYF.

Written as DNA, the CDR3 is TGTGCCAGCAGCTTAGGACTAGGGAAGGTACCCGAGCAGTACTTC. Translation gives CASSLGLGKVPEQYF. The chain has TRBV7-2 and TRBJ2-7; maybe TRBD2 (6 bases). V lost 1 base to trimming and J lost 6 bases, with 16 bases between them. The germline CDR1 and CDR2 sequences are SGHTA and FQGNSA. The CDR3 is made up of 15 amino acids. Looking up the rest from reference TRBV7-2 and TRBJ2-7 gives the full variable domain: GAGVSQSPSNKVTEKGKDVELRCDPISGHTALYWYRQSLGQGLEFLIYFQGNSAPDKSGLPSDRFSAERTGGSVSTLTIQRTQQEDSAVYLCASSLGLGKVPEQYFGPGTRLTVT.

The chain recombines TRBV9 with TRBJ2-3, with 8 bases fitting TRBD1. J gave up 5 bases and V 1 base, and 21 bases lay outside the gene matches. The germline V gene encodes CDR1 SGDLS and CDR2 YYNGEE. The CDR3 consists of 20 residues. The CDR3 spells CASSVIISIKDREDGDTQYF. The CDR3 DNA follows: TGTGCCAGCAGCGTAATCATCTCCATTAAGGACAGGGAGGATGGAGATACGCAGTATTTT.

This clonotype has just a few counts. The chain uses TRBV6-2 or TRBV6-3 and TRBJ2-7; no firm D call. The CDR3 is 12 residues long. Looked up from germline, CDR1 is MNHEY and CDR2 is SVGEGT. The germline V and J ends were trimmed by 7 bases and 0 bases, with 7 bases remaining between them. CDR3 coding DNA: TGTGCCAGCACAGGCATCTCCTACGAGCAGTACTTC. The encoded protein is CASTGISYEQYF.

This clonotype has a handful of counts. This chain connects TRBV5-1 to TRBJ2-3, with 7 bases fitting TRBD2. CDR1 and CDR2 from the germline V gene are SGHRS and YFSETQ. With V trimmed by 5 bases and J by 1 base, 22 bases remained unmatched. The CDR3 spans 20 residues. Here the CDR3 reads CASSHIFSGTTYEGTDTQYF. CDR3 DNA: TGCGCCAGCAGTCACATCTTCTCCGGGACTACTTACGAGGGCACAGATACGCAGTATTTT. Filled out from reference TRBV5-1 and TRBJ2-3, the complete variable domain reads KAGVTQTPRYLIKTRGQQVTLSCSPISGHRSVSWYQQTPGQGLQFLFEYFSETQRNKGNFPGRFSGRQFSNSRSEMNVSTLELGDSALYLCASSHIFSGTTYEGTDTQYFGPGTRLTVL.

The rearrangement uses TRBV20-1 and TRBJ2-5; 9 bases map to TRBD2. The CDR3 runs 14 residues. Per the germline V gene, CDR1 is DFQATT and CDR2 is SNEGSKA (reference sequence). J was trimmed by 5 bases and V by 5 bases; bases with no gene match: 9. The CDR3 DNA sequence: TGCAGTGCTGGAGGACTAGCGTCGGTGGAGACCCAGTACTTC. Translation gives CSAGGLASVETQYF.

The V gene is TRBV7-2, the J gene TRBJ2-1, with 8 bases identical to TRBD2. The length of the CDR3 is 15 residues. Germline-derived CDR1 and CDR2 are SGHTA and FQGNSA. V dropped 2 bases and J dropped 8; count of bases not matched to a gene: 8. The CDR3 spells CASSLFGGGYDEQFF. CDR3 bases: TGTGCCAGCAGCTTATTTGGCGGGGGGTACGATGAGCAGTTCTTC.

This clonotype was observed a handful of times. The rearrangement links TRBV12-3 or TRBV12-4 to TRBJ2-3; D remains unclear. The CDR3 is 13 residues long. The ends were cut back, 3 bases at V and 8 bases at J, with 12 bases in the middle. The CDR3, as DNA: TGTGCCAGCAGTTTTGGCCGGGTCGGTACGCAGTATTTT. This gives the protein CASSFGRVGTQYF.

This clonotype was recorded a few times. The DNA of the CDR3 is TGCAGCGTTCCACTACCGGGACAGTCTGGGGCCAACGTCCTGACTTTC. Residues: CSVPLPGQSGANVLTF. The chain is built from TRBV29-1 and TRBJ2-6, with 7 bases aligning to TRBD1. Germline assignment: CDR1 SQVTM and CDR2 ANQGSEA. V was clipped by 5 bases and J by 1 base; unmatched bases: 8. The CDR3 sequence is 16 residues long.

This clonotype appeared a few times. This chain joins TRBV20-1 and TRBJ1-5; the D is unclear. The CDR3 consists of 12 residues. Germline CDR1 is DFQATT and CDR2 is SNEGSKA (reference sequence). V was clipped by 2 bases and J by 3 bases, with 5 bases between them. The CDR3 nucleotides are TGCAGTGCTAGACCCAACAATCAGCCCCAGCATTTT. This sequence encodes CSARPNNQPQHF.

V usage is TRBV20-1 and J usage is TRBJ2-7; D unclear. The germline V gene encodes CDR1 DFQATT and CDR2 SNEGSKA (reference sequence). The CDR3 totals 16 residues. V was clipped by 3 bases and J by 0 bases, with 18 bases between them. CDR3 sequence reads: CSASPRIERPSYEQYF. Here the CDR3 DNA reads TGCAGTGCTAGTCCCCGTATCGAGAGACCCTCCTACGAGCAGTACTTC.

This chain uses TRBV6-1 with TRBJ1-5; D not resolved. Germline CDR1 is MNHNS and CDR2 is SASEGT. The V and J ends lost 4 bases and 9 bases respectively, with 13 bases between them. This CDR3 has 13 residues. This CDR3 is CASSAGSVRPQHF. The CDR3 DNA follows: TGTGCCAGCAGTGCAGGCTCGGTCCGGCCCCAGCATTTT.

Only a few counts were recorded for this clonotype. CDR3 coding DNA: TGTGCCAGCAGGGGGGGTAGCGGGGACTCCTACAATGAGCAGTTCTTC. Its translation: CASRGGSGDSYNEQFF. This chain joins TRBV5-4 and TRBJ2-1; 8 bases are a match to TRBD2. In germline, CDR1 is SGHNT, CDR2 YYREEE (reference sequence). The V and J ends lost 5 bases and 0 bases, in that order; junction bases with no gene match: 7. The CDR3 runs to 16 residues.